Listed below are T cell receptor beta chains from one sample, sequenced in a study of chemoradiotherapy in HPV16-positive cancers. Libraries were prepared by immunoSEQ multiplex PCR; TCRdb keeps only in-frame clonotypes and omits some of them. The sample holds about 10,000 clones, 60% to 75% seen once. This sample was gathered from a patient who underwent chemoradiotherapy. The receptors were sampled from a human donor with HPV-associated anogenital cancer. The CDR3 runs from the conserved cysteine through the conserved F or W. D genes are given only for firm matches. A row's size may be missing; if present it is once, few, many or a size class.

TRBV15	TRBJ1-1	NA	NA	TGTGCCACCAGCAGACCTGCGGACGGCAGTACTGAAGCTTTCTTT	CATSRPADGSTEAFF
TRBV30	TRBJ1-2	NA	NA	TGTGCCCGGGCGGTGGTGGAAGGCTATGGCTACACCTTC	CARAVVEGYGYTF
TRBV19	TRBJ2-7	NA	TRBD1	TGTGCCAGTAGTATAATGGGACAGGGGTACGAGCAGTACTTC	CASSIMGQGYEQYF
TRBV14	TRBJ2-1	NA	TRBD2	TGTGCCAGCAGCCAAGATGGGAGGGTCCAAAATGAGCAGTTCTTC	CASSQDGRVQNEQFF
TRBV30	TRBJ2-7	NA	TRBD1	TGTGCCTGGAGAGGACACACCGACAGGGGGACTACCTACGAGCAGTACTTC	CAWRGHTDRGTTYEQYF
TRBV10-3	TRBJ2-7	NA	TRBD2	TGTGCCACCAAAGCGGGGGAGCGCGACGAGCAGTACTTC	CATKAGERDEQYF
TRBV7-2	TRBJ2-5	NA	NA	TGTGCCAGCAGCCCATTCGGCCCCCAAGAGACCCAGTACTTC	CASSPFGPQETQYF
TRBV10-3	TRBJ2-7	NA	NA	TGTGCCATCAGGATGGACATCGGCGAGCAGTACTTC	CAIRMDIGEQYF
TRBV18	TRBJ2-7	NA	NA	TGTGCCAGCTCACCGAGGCAGCTGACGAGAGGAAACGAGCAGTACTTC	CASSPRQLTRGNEQYF
TRBV10-2	TRBJ2-3	NA	NA	TGCGCCAGCAGGGAAGACCGGTCAAGCACAGATACGCAGTATTTT	CASREDRSSTDTQYF
TRBV19	TRBJ2-5	NA	NA	TGTGCCAGTAGTATGCTGGGAGAGACCCAGTACTTC	CASSMLGETQYF
TRBV4-3	TRBJ2-5	NA	NA	TGCGCCAGCAGCCAGGGGATCCAAGAGACCCAGTACTTC	CASSQGIQETQYF
TRBV9	TRBJ1-5	few	TRBD1	TGTGCCAGCAGCGTAGACGGGACAGATGATCAGCCCCAGCATTTT	CASSVDGTDDQPQHF
TRBV5-1	TRBJ1-3	NA	NA	TGCGCCAGCAGCTTGGGAGGAGCTGGAAACACCATATATTTT	CASSLGGAGNTIYF
TRBV9	TRBJ2-3	NA	NA	TGTGCCAGCAGCGTAGGAACGACCAGTACGCAGTATTTT	CASSVGTTSTQYF
TRBV25-1	TRBJ1-2	few	NA	TGTGCCAGCAGTGGCGGGACGGCTTATGGCTACACCTTC	CASSGGTAYGYTF
TRBV4-1	TRBJ1-5	NA	NA	TGCGCCAGCAGCCAAGGAGGGCAGGGGAGCAATCAGCCCCAGCATTTT	CASSQGGQGSNQPQHF
TRBV6-1	TRBJ1-3	NA	TRBD1	TGTGCCAGCAGTGAAAGACAGGGGCGTACTGGAAACACCATATATTTT	CASSERQGRTGNTIYF
TRBV7-9	TRBJ1-1	NA	NA	TGTGCCAGCAGCGTCGGGCCGATGAGGAGGAACACTGAAGCTTTCTTT	CASSVGPMRRNTEAFF
TRBV6-5	TRBJ2-2	once	NA	TGTGCCAGCAAATCCGCGGTGAACACCGGGGAGCTGTTTTTT	CASKSAVNTGELFF
TRBV6-5	TRBJ2-7	NA	NA	TGTGCCAGCAGTTACGTACTGGGGTACGAGCAGTACTTC	CASSYVLGYEQYF
TRBV9	TRBJ1-6	NA	NA	TGTGCCAGCAGCGTAGCTTCTAGAGCAGGTCCCAATTCACCCCTCCACTTT	CASSVASRAGPNSPLHF
TRBV20-1	TRBJ2-7	NA	NA	TGCAGTGCTTGGGATCTCTACGAGCAGTACTTC	CSAWDLYEQYF
TRBV2	TRBJ2-7	once	TRBD2	TGTGCCAGCAGGGGGACTAGCGGGGTCTACGAGCAGTACTTC	CASRGTSGVYEQYF
TRBV11-2	TRBJ2-7	NA	NA	TGTGCCAGCAGCTTAGGTCGAACCTACGAGCAGTACTTC	CASSLGRTYEQYF
TRBV6-6	TRBJ2-6	NA	NA	TGTGCCAGCAGTTACTGGGACTCTGGGGCCAACGTCCTGACTTTC	CASSYWDSGANVLTF
TRBV30	TRBJ1-3	NA	NA	TGTGCCTGGAGTACCCCTGAGAGGTCGAACACCATATATTTT	CAWSTPERSNTIYF
TRBV9	TRBJ2-2	NA	NA	TGTGCCAGCAGCGCCCGTGGTAGTCCGGCACATCCTAACACCGGGGAGCTGTTTTTT	CASSARGSPAHPNTGELFF
TRBV7-9	TRBJ2-7	NA	TRBD2	TGTGCCAGCAGACCAACTAGCGGGGGTTGGGAGCAGTACTTC	CASRPTSGGWEQYF
TRBV9	TRBJ2-5	NA	NA	TGTGCCAGCAGCGTGGGGACCCAAGAGACCCAGTACTTC	CASSVGTQETQYF
TRBV30	TRBJ1-3	NA	NA	TGTGCCTGGAGCGTACTAGGAACCATATATTTT	CAWSVLGTIYF
TRBV7-8	TRBJ2-7	NA	TRBD1	TGTGCCAGCAGCGCTAGACAGGGACCCCTTCGGTACGAGCAGTACTTC	CASSARQGPLRYEQYF
TRBV2	TRBJ1-2	NA	NA	TGTGCCAGCAGCTCCGACAGCCGTGGGGCTGGCTACACCTTC	CASSSDSRGAGYTF
TRBV7-2	TRBJ1-3	NA	TRBD1	TGTGCCAGCAGCTTAGTTGGTGGACAGGGGAGCGGAAACACCATATATTTT	CASSLVGGQGSGNTIYF
TRBV9	TRBJ2-2	NA	NA	TGTGCCAGCAGCTCGGACCGCAACACCGGGGAGCTGTTTTTT	CASSSDRNTGELFF
TRBV7-8	TRBJ2-3	few	NA	TGTGCCAGCAGCTCCCACCTCTCCACAGATACGCAGTATTTT	CASSSHLSTDTQYF
TRBV6-1	TRBJ2-3	NA	TRBD1	TGTGCCAGCAGTGAAACGTACAGGGGGTATGATACGCAGTATTTT	CASSETYRGYDTQYF
TRBV30	TRBJ2-3	NA	NA	TGTGCCTGGAAGAAAACCTTTAGCACAGATACGCAGTATTTT	CAWKKTFSTDTQYF
TRBV28	TRBJ1-5	NA	NA	TGTGCCAGCACGCTCCCGGGACTCAATCAGCCCCAGCATTTT	CASTLPGLNQPQHF
TRBV5-5	TRBJ2-1	NA	NA	TGTGCCAGCAGCTTGAGATCCGGGGGGCCTCATAATGAGCAGTTCTTC	CASSLRSGGPHNEQFF
TRBV6-1	TRBJ1-2	NA	NA	TGTGCCAGCAGTACCAAGAACTATGGCTACACCTTC	CASSTKNYGYTF